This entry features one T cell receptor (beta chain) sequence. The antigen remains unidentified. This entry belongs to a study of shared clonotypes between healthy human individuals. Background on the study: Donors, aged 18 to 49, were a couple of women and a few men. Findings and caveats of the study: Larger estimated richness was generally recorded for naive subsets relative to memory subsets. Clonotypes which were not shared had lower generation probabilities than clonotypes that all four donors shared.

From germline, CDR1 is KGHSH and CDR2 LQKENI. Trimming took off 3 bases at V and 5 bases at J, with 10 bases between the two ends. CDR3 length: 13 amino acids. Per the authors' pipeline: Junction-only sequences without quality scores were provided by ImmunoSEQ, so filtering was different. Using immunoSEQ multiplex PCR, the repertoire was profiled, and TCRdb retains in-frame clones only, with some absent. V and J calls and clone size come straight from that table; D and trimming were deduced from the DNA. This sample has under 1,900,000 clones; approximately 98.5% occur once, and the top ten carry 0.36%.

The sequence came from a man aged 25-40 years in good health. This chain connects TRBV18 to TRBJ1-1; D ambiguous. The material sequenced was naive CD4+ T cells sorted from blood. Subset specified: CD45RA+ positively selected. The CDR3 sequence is CASSPTPGTEAFF. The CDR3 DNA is TGTGCCAGCTCACCCACCCCTGGGACTGAAGCTTTCTTT.